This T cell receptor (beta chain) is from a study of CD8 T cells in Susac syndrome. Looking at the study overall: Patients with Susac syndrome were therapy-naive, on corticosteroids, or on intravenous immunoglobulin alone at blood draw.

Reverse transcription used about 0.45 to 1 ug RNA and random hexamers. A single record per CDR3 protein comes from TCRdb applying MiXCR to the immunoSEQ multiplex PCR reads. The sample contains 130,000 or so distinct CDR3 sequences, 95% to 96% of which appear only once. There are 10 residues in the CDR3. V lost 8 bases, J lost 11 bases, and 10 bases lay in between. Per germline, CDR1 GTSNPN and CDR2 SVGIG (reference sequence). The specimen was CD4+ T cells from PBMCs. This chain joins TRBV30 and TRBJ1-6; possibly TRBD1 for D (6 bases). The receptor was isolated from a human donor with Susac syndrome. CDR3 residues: CAMDSPPLHF. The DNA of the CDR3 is TGTGCCATGGACAGTCCACCCCTCCACTTT.